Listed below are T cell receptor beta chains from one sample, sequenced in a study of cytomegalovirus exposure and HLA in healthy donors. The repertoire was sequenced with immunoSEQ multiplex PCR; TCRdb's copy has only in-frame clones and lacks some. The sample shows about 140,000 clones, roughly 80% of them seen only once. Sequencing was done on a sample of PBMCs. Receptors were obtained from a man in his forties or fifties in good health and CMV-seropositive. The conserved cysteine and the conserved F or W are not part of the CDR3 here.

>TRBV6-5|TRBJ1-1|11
ASSSKSNTEAF
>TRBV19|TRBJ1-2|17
ASSIKSSWGGNVDYGYT
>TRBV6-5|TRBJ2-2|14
ASSYTGTGVTGELF
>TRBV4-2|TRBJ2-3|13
ASSPDYLFTDTQY
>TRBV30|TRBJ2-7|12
AWSRTGRAYEQY
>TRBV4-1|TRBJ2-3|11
ASSAPGTDTQY
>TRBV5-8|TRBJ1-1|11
ASSSYRDTEAF
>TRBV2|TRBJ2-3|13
ATRGRTSGTDTQY
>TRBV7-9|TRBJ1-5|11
ASSGDRDQPQH
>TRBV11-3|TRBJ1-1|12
ASSSGQQNTEAF
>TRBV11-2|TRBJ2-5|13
ASSLGQAGQETQY
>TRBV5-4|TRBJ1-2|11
ASRPPGYYGYT
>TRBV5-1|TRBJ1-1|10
ASSLHREEAF
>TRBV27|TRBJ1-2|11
ASSSTGSKGYT
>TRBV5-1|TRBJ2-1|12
ASSLSPGGNEQF
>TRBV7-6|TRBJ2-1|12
ASSRGGASREQF
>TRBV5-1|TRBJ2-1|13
ASSPDRSSYNEQF